The rows below give T cell receptor beta chains drawn from one sample of a study of regulatory T cells in long-lasting Graves disease. Each CDR3 protein gets one entry after TCRdb re-called the multiplex PCR reads with MiXCR. The sample holds roughly 420,000 distinct CDR3 sequences; roughly 17% are singletons and the top ten take around a quarter. These data were likewise used in another study, on T cells in Graves' hyperthyroidism and ophthalmopathy.

The starting material was peripheral blood mononuclear cells (PBMCs), obtained at new diagnosis, from a patient treated with antithyroid drugs. These receptors originate from a woman aged 18-30 years with Graves disease. Both conserved end residues are part of each CDR3. Each record gives: clone size, CDR3 length, D gene, J gene, V gene, CDR3 DNA, CDR3 protein. The D gene is left open where the match is weak. Expanded clones are given a class, and other clones once, few, many or no size at all.

abundance: many
len: 14
d_gene: TRBD1
j_gene: TRBJ2-7
v_gene: TRBV28
CDR3nt: TGTGCCAGCAGTGGCGACAGGGGGCAACACGAGCAGTACTTC
CDR3aa: CASSGDRGQHEQYF

abundance: -
len: 15
d_gene: -
j_gene: TRBJ1-1
v_gene: TRBV6-2/TRBV6-3
CDR3nt: TGTGCCAGCAGTACCGGGGATTACACAAACACTGAAGCTTTCTTT
CDR3aa: CASSTGDYTNTEAFF

abundance: many
len: 21
d_gene: TRBD2
j_gene: TRBJ2-4
v_gene: TRBV27
CDR3nt: TGTGCCAGCAGCTTATCAGGAATGTCGGGAGGGGTTGCCTGGGCCAAAAACATTCAGTACTTC
CDR3aa: CASSLSGMSGGVAWAKNIQYF

abundance: -
len: 13
d_gene: TRBD2
j_gene: TRBJ2-1
v_gene: TRBV10-1
CDR3nt: TGCGCCAGCAGTGAGGCTAGCGGGGATGAGCAGTTCTTC
CDR3aa: CASSEASGDEQFF

abundance: -
len: 15
d_gene: -
j_gene: TRBJ2-7
v_gene: TRBV7-7
CDR3nt: TGTGCTAGCAGCTTAAGAGGGACGCTAACCTACGAGCAGTACTTC
CDR3aa: CASSLRGTLTYEQYF

abundance: -
len: 14
d_gene: -
j_gene: TRBJ2-1
v_gene: TRBV19
CDR3nt: TGTGCCAGTAGTACCGGACACCTCTACAATGAGCAGTTCTTC
CDR3aa: CASSTGHLYNEQFF

abundance: few
len: 16
d_gene: TRBD2
j_gene: TRBJ2-2
v_gene: TRBV5-5
CDR3nt: TGTGCCAGCAGCGGGACTAGCGGGGCAAACACCGGGGAGCTGTTTTTT
CDR3aa: CASSGTSGANTGELFF

abundance: many
len: 14
d_gene: TRBD1
j_gene: TRBJ2-7
v_gene: TRBV10-3
CDR3nt: TGTGCCATCAATGGACAGGGGGGTAACTACGAGCAGTACTTC
CDR3aa: CAINGQGGNYEQYF

abundance: many
len: 12
d_gene: -
j_gene: TRBJ1-2
v_gene: TRBV28
CDR3nt: TGTGCCAGCAGTTCTTTAGGCTATGGCTACACCTTC
CDR3aa: CASSSLGYGYTF

abundance: -
len: 17
d_gene: TRBD1
j_gene: TRBJ2-2
v_gene: TRBV19
CDR3nt: TGTGCCAGTAGTATAGAGGACAGGGGGCCCGGCGCCGGGGAGCTGTTTTTT
CDR3aa: CASSIEDRGPGAGELFF

abundance: many
len: 14
d_gene: TRBD2
j_gene: TRBJ2-1
v_gene: TRBV2
CDR3nt: TGTGCCAGCGTAGCGGGAGGGATTGACAATGAGCAGTTCTTC
CDR3aa: CASVAGGIDNEQFF

abundance: many
len: 16
d_gene: TRBD2
j_gene: TRBJ2-3
v_gene: TRBV29-1
CDR3nt: TGCAGCGTTTTAGGGGTAGCGGGAGGGCGCACAGATACGCAGTATTTT
CDR3aa: CSVLGVAGGRTDTQYF

abundance: -
len: 13
d_gene: -
j_gene: TRBJ2-3
v_gene: TRBV29-1
CDR3nt: TGCAGCGTTGCTCTCAAGGTCACAGATACGCAGTATTTT
CDR3aa: CSVALKVTDTQYF

abundance: -
len: 16
d_gene: TRBD2
j_gene: TRBJ2-1
v_gene: TRBV9
CDR3nt: TGTGCCAGCAGCGAATGGACTAGCGGGAGGGACAATGAGCAGTTCTTC
CDR3aa: CASSEWTSGRDNEQFF

abundance: many
len: 14
d_gene: -
j_gene: TRBJ2-7
v_gene: TRBV20-1
CDR3nt: TGCAGTGCTAGTCGACAGCCTTGGTCGTACGAGCAGTACTTC
CDR3aa: CSASRQPWSYEQYF

abundance: few
len: 14
d_gene: -
j_gene: TRBJ2-4
v_gene: TRBV19
CDR3nt: TGTGCCAGTAGTCCCGAGGGCAGGGAGAACATTCAGTACTTC
CDR3aa: CASSPEGRENIQYF

abundance: once
len: 14
d_gene: -
j_gene: TRBJ1-1
v_gene: TRBV9
CDR3nt: TGTGCCAGCAGCGTAGATGGACAGAACACTGAAGCTTTCTTT
CDR3aa: CASSVDGQNTEAFF

abundance: many
len: 14
d_gene: TRBD1
j_gene: TRBJ2-7
v_gene: TRBV20-1
CDR3nt: TGCAGTGCTGGGCCGGGACAGGGGGGCTACGAGCAGTACTTC
CDR3aa: CSAGPGQGGYEQYF

abundance: -
len: 13
d_gene: -
j_gene: TRBJ2-3
v_gene: TRBV20-1
CDR3nt: TGCAGTGCTAGTGAGCTGGCGGGAGATACGCAGTATTTT
CDR3aa: CSASELAGDTQYF

abundance: many
len: 17
d_gene: -
j_gene: TRBJ2-3
v_gene: TRBV27
CDR3nt: TGTGCCAGCAGCGCCGACCAGACAGGGAGGAGGACAGATACGCAGTATTTT
CDR3aa: CASSADQTGRRTDTQYF

abundance: -
len: 14
d_gene: TRBD1
j_gene: TRBJ1-4
v_gene: TRBV20-1
CDR3nt: TGCAGTGCTAGGGGGGGGACAGAGGGTGAAAAACTGTTTTTT
CDR3aa: CSARGGTEGEKLFF

abundance: many
len: 15
d_gene: TRBD2
j_gene: TRBJ2-1
v_gene: TRBV7-2
CDR3nt: TGTGCCAGCAGTTTCTCCAGCGGGAGGGTCAATGAGCAGTTCTTC
CDR3aa: CASSFSSGRVNEQFF

abundance: once
len: 14
d_gene: -
j_gene: TRBJ2-1
v_gene: TRBV14
CDR3nt: TGTGCCAGCAGCCAAAGAGGTACCGTCAATGAGCAGTTCTTC
CDR3aa: CASSQRGTVNEQFF

abundance: many
len: 17
d_gene: TRBD2
j_gene: TRBJ2-1
v_gene: TRBV11-3
CDR3nt: TGTGCCAGCAGCTTAATTGGGTTGCGGGAGGGCGACGATGAGCAGTTCTTC
CDR3aa: CASSLIGLREGDDEQFF

abundance: few
len: 13
d_gene: -
j_gene: TRBJ2-1
v_gene: TRBV2
CDR3nt: TGTGCCAGCAGTGACAGGGGTGTGAATGAGCAGTTCTTC
CDR3aa: CASSDRGVNEQFF

abundance: few
len: 13
d_gene: TRBD1
j_gene: TRBJ1-2
v_gene: TRBV3-1
CDR3nt: TGTGCCAGCCGTTACCCCGGGACAGGAGACTACACCTTC
CDR3aa: CASRYPGTGDYTF

abundance: many
len: 14
d_gene: TRBD2
j_gene: TRBJ2-7
v_gene: TRBV27
CDR3nt: TGTGCCAGCAGTTTTCGCGGGAGCTCCTACGAGCAGTACTTC
CDR3aa: CASSFRGSSYEQYF

abundance: -
len: 16
d_gene: TRBD2
j_gene: TRBJ2-2
v_gene: TRBV20-1
CDR3nt: TGCAGTGCCCCTTCGGCTAGCGGGAGTCGAACCGGGGAGCTGTTTTTT
CDR3aa: CSAPSASGSRTGELFF

abundance: few
len: 14
d_gene: -
j_gene: TRBJ2-7
v_gene: TRBV3-1
CDR3nt: TGTGCCAGCAGCCGGGGCCAATCCTCCTACGAGCAGTACTTC
CDR3aa: CASSRGQSSYEQYF

abundance: many
len: 17
d_gene: TRBD2
j_gene: TRBJ2-7
v_gene: TRBV11-2
CDR3nt: TGTGCCAGCAGCATTTACAGGGGGACTAGCGGGACAGGCGAGCAGTACTTC
CDR3aa: CASSIYRGTSGTGEQYF

abundance: -
len: 16
d_gene: TRBD1
j_gene: TRBJ2-7
v_gene: TRBV20-1
CDR3nt: TGCAGTGCGATTCAACCGGGTGGGACAGGGCATCACGAGCAGTACTTC
CDR3aa: CSAIQPGGTGHHEQYF

abundance: -
len: 15
d_gene: -
j_gene: TRBJ2-7
v_gene: TRBV28
CDR3nt: TGTGCCAGCAGTTTCGGGGGTTTCGGGGTGGACGAGCAGTACTTC
CDR3aa: CASSFGGFGVDEQYF

abundance: -
len: 14
d_gene: -
j_gene: TRBJ2-3
v_gene: TRBV6-5
CDR3nt: TGTGCCAGCAGTTACCAAAGACAGGCAGATACGCAGTATTTT
CDR3aa: CASSYQRQADTQYF

abundance: -
len: 13
d_gene: -
j_gene: TRBJ2-2
v_gene: TRBV7-2
CDR3nt: TGTGCCAGCAGCTTCCAACTCCTCGGGGAGCTGTTTTTT
CDR3aa: CASSFQLLGELFF

abundance: many
len: 15
d_gene: -
j_gene: TRBJ2-3
v_gene: TRBV7-2
CDR3nt: TGTGCCAGCAGCATACAAGTACCTAGCACAGATACGCAGTATTTT
CDR3aa: CASSIQVPSTDTQYF

abundance: many
len: 13
d_gene: -
j_gene: TRBJ2-3
v_gene: TRBV27
CDR3nt: TGTGCCAGCAGTCCCAGGGGATGGGCGACGCAGTATTTT
CDR3aa: CASSPRGWATQYF

abundance: many
len: 12
d_gene: -
j_gene: TRBJ1-5
v_gene: TRBV20-1
CDR3nt: TGCAGTGCTACAGTGTCCAATCAGCCCCAGCATTTT
CDR3aa: CSATVSNQPQHF

abundance: -
len: 15
d_gene: -
j_gene: TRBJ2-1
v_gene: TRBV5-1
CDR3nt: TGCGCCAGCAGCTCTGACGGGCACTCCTACAATGAGCAGTTCTTC
CDR3aa: CASSSDGHSYNEQFF

abundance: many
len: 11
d_gene: -
j_gene: TRBJ2-7
v_gene: TRBV7-9
CDR3nt: TGTGCCAGCGGCGTCGCGTCCGAGCAGTACTTC
CDR3aa: CASGVASEQYF

abundance: few
len: 16
d_gene: TRBD2
j_gene: TRBJ2-1
v_gene: TRBV7-9
CDR3nt: TGTGCCAGCAGCTTCCCCTCTAGCGGGAGGCGAGATGAGCAGTTCTTC
CDR3aa: CASSFPSSGRRDEQFF

abundance: many
len: 12
d_gene: -
j_gene: TRBJ1-2
v_gene: TRBV20-1
CDR3nt: TGCAGTGCCCGGGGATCTAACTATGGCTACACCTTC
CDR3aa: CSARGSNYGYTF